This record concerns one T cell receptor (beta chain) sequence. What it recognizes is unknown. Each CDR3 protein gets one entry after TCRdb re-called the reads with MiXCR. This sample carries approximately 300,000 distinct CDR3 sequences, almost 30% of them seen once, and the ten largest clones take roughly 20%. This entry belongs to a study of T cell repertoires in cytomegalovirus infection. Per the germline V gene, CDR1 is SQVTM and CDR2 is ANQGSEA. The V segment lost 0 bases and the J segment 4 bases; nucleotides outside the gene matches: 9. The CDR3 length is 16 residues. The clonotype originates from a human donor in good health (CMV status not recorded). Some clones in this sample may be carry-over from other donors' samples. The material was cultured PBMCs, obtained from culture after CMV antigen stimulation. The chain combines TRBV29-1 with TRBJ2-3, with 8 bases matching TRBD1. CDR3 coding DNA: TGCAGCGTTGAAGATTGGACAGGGAAGGAGGCAGATACGCAGTATTTT. Protein product: CSVEDWTGKEADTQYF.